This T cell receptor beta chain was sequenced for a study of cytomegalovirus exposure and HLA in healthy donors. Study outcomes and limitations: Donors belonging to an Asian-associated ancestry cluster reportedly showed fewer N-insertions in productive TCRs than the 666-donor mean, according to what a later analysis found. Many donors carried some public TCRs, although rarity characterized most TCR sequences.

Primers for the PCR totalled 60 Vbeta and 13 Jbeta. Authors' processing steps: Counted up in a later analysis, unique TCR beta chains came to approximately 77 million, with around 10 million shared. Data came from immunoSEQ multiplex PCR; TCRdb stores just in-frame clones and leaves some out. V and J calls and clone size are those listed in that table; D and trimming were worked out from the DNA. The sample contains 90,000 or so clones, 82% of which appear only once. This clone came up once. The antigen remains undetermined. Sequenced input: PBMCs. The origin of this receptor is a man younger than 40 in good health and CMV-seropositive.

CDR3 residues: CASSRIQGQETQYF. The CDR3 region has the DNA TGTGCCAGCAGCCGGATACAGGGCCAAGAGACCCAGTACTTC. The rearrangement uses TRBV7-9 and TRBJ2-5, with D perhaps matching TRBD1 (6 bases). V lost 5 bases and J lost 1, with 11 bases in between. CDR3 length: 14 amino acids. Germline CDR1 SEHNR, CDR2 FQNEAQ (reference sequence).